Shown below are 11 T cell receptor beta chains from a single sample sequenced in a study of T cell responses to AZD1222 COVID-19 vaccine. This table comes from immunoSEQ multiplex PCR, and its TCRdb copy is limited to in-frame clones, with some not included. The sample holds around 150,000 clones, about 95% seen once. The material was peripheral blood, obtained on day 0 of AZD1222 vaccination. Every receptor here comes from an adult in good health.

This rearrangement joins TRBV6-6 to TRBJ1-5; D not certain. Germline CDR1 and CDR2: MNHNY and SVGAGI (reference sequence). Trimming pared 6 bases from V and 0 bases from J, leaving 15 bases between. This CDR3 has 16 amino acids. CDR3 in amino acids: CASRARDWYSNQPQHF. CDR3 nucleotide sequence: TGTGCCAGCAGGGCCAGAGATTGGTATAGCAATCAGCCCCAGCATTTT.

The V call is TRBV6-4, the J call TRBJ1-2; 8 bases fit TRBD1. The CDR3 covers 14 residues. CDR1 is MRHNA and CDR2 is SNTAGT in the germline V gene. After removal of 5 bases from V and 7 bases from J, the junction contained 9 bases not matched to a gene. The chain's CDR3 is CASSPGTGRGGYTF. As DNA, the CDR3 is TGTGCCAGCAGTCCCGGGACAGGTCGGGGTGGCTACACCTTC.

V usage is TRBV13 and J usage is TRBJ2-1; maybe TRBD2 (6 bases). Trimming took 2 bases from V and 10 from J, leaving 21 bases between them. CDR1 and CDR2 from the germline V gene are PRHDT and FYEKMQ (reference sequence). There are 16 residues in the CDR3. As DNA, the CDR3 is TGTGCCAGCAGCTTAAGTTTCGGGGCAGGGAGGAGGGAGCAGTTCTTC. Protein sequence: CASSLSFGAGRREQFF.

V is TRBV30 and J is TRBJ2-1; 9 nucleotides match TRBD2. The V gene end was trimmed by 1 base and the J gene end by 0 bases; junction bases not matched to a gene: 1. The germline V gene has CDR1 GTSNPN and CDR2 SVGIG (reference sequence). The CDR3 is 15 residues long. The CDR3 nucleotides read TGTGCCTGGAGTGGACTAGCGGTCTCCTACAATGAGCAGTTCTTC. The encoded protein is CAWSGLAVSYNEQFF.

The rearrangement uses TRBV7-9 and TRBJ2-7; 7 nucleotides align to TRBD1. The CDR3 spans 13 residues. The ends lost 2 bases at V and 2 bases at J; junction bases unmatched: 0. CDR1 SEHNR and CDR2 FQNEAQ come from the germline V gene (reference sequence). CDR3 sequence: CASSLTGAYEQYV. The CDR3 DNA reads as TGTGCCAGCAGCTTAACAGGGGCCTACGAGCAGTACGTC.

The V call is TRBV4-3, the J call TRBJ1-1; the D is unclear. Germline assignment: CDR1 LGHNA and CDR2 YSLEER. Trimming pared 4 bases from V and 4 bases from J, leaving 19 bases between. The CDR3 covers 16 residues. CDR3 sequence (DNA): TGCGCCAGCAGCCGGAACCTTGGAGGGATGGGCACTGAAGCTTTCTTT. As protein: CASSRNLGGMGTEAFF.

The chain has TRBV5-4 and TRBJ1-1, with 8 bases that match TRBD1. CDR3 length: 14 amino acids. Germline lookup yields CDR1 SGHNT and CDR2 YYREEE (reference sequence). V gave up 0 bases and J gave up 10 bases; unmatched junction bases: 8. The CDR3 sequence: CASSLGQGFDSAFF. The CDR3 DNA reads as TGTGCCAGCAGCTTGGGACAGGGGTTTGATTCAGCTTTCTTT.

The rearrangement joins TRBV14 to TRBJ2-6; D call uncertain. With 1 base removed from V and 0 bases from J, the gap between germline ends came to 19 bases. The germline gives CDR1 SGHDN, CDR2 FVKESK. This CDR3 spans 20 amino acids. CDR3 DNA sequence: TGTGCCAGCAGCCAAGGAACTTTCTTGAATTCCGTCTCTGGGGCCAACGTCCTGACTTTC. Translation: CASSQGTFLNSVSGANVLTF.

This chain links TRBV7-2 with TRBJ1-1; the D is unclear. The germline V and J ends were trimmed by 2 bases and 4 bases, with 11 bases remaining between them. CDR3 length equals 14 residues. Per the germline V gene, CDR1 is SGHTA and CDR2 is FQGNSA. The CDR3 DNA sequence: TGTGCCAGCAGCTTATTGAGCGAGGGCACTGAAGCTTTCTTT. Protein sequence: CASSLLSEGTEAFF.

The rearrangement links TRBV7-9 to TRBJ2-1; the D is unclear. The CDR3 totals 15 residues. Trimming shortened V by 5 bases and J by 0 bases, and 11 bases separated the two germline ends. CDR1 is SEHNR and CDR2 is FQNEAQ in the germline V gene (reference sequence). The CDR3 loop is CASSPPGGSYNEQFF. As DNA, the CDR3 is TGTGCCAGCAGCCCGCCTGGCGGCTCCTACAATGAGCAGTTCTTC.

This chain connects TRBV7-2 to TRBJ2-1; a weak D match, TRBD2 (7 bases). Germline values: CDR1 SGHTA, CDR2 FQGNSA. Trimming cost V 2 bases and J 4 bases, with 15 bases left between them. The CDR3 spans 16 residues. CDR3: CASSLKPGGPYNEQFF. The CDR3, as DNA: TGTGCCAGCAGCTTAAAGCCCGGGGGGCCTTACAATGAGCAGTTCTTC.